This T cell receptor beta chain came from a study of blood T cell repertoires in COVID-19. Cohorts were based on clinical histories the participants reported. Donors in Cohort 3 who had recovered were those with two negative PCRs, healthcare professional clearance, or resolution of their symptoms. Sequencing used immunoSEQ multiplex PCR; TCRdb keeps in-frame clones, though not all of them. The sample includes 200,000 to 250,000 clones, 75% to 90% of them seen just once. Germline assignment: CDR1 KGHSH and CDR2 LQKENI. The CDR3 has 16 residues. V dropped 4 bases and J dropped 3 bases, with 18 bases sitting between them.

The specimen sequenced was PBMCs or T cells enriched from blood (not recorded which). V usage is TRBV18 and J usage is TRBJ1-1; D possibly corresponds to TRBD1 (5 bases). The TCR sequence derives from a man aged 35-49 years who had recovered from COVID-19. The CDR3 DNA reads TGTGCCAGCTCACAATACCGCCTGGGGGGGGACACTGAAGCTTTCTTT. Its protein is CASSQYRLGGDTEAFF.